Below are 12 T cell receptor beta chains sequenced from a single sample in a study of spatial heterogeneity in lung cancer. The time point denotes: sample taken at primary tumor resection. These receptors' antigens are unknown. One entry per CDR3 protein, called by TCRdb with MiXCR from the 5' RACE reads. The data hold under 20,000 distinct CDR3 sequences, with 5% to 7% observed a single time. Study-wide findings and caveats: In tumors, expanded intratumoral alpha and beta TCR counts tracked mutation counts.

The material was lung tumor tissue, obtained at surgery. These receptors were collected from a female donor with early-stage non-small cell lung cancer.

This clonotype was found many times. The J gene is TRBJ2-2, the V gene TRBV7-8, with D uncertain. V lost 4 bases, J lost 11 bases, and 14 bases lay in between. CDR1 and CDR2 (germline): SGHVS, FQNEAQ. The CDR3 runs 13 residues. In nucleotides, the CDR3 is TGTGCCAGCAGCTACGGGCCCCGGTTAGAGCTGTTTTTT. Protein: CASSYGPRLELFF.

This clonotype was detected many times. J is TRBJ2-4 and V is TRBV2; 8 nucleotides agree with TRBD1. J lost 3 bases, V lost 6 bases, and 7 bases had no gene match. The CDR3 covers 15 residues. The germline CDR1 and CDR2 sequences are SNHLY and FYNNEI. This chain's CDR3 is CASRTGDLGKNIQYF. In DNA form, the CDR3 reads TGTGCCAGCAGGACAGGGGATCTAGGCAAAAACATTCAGTACTTC.

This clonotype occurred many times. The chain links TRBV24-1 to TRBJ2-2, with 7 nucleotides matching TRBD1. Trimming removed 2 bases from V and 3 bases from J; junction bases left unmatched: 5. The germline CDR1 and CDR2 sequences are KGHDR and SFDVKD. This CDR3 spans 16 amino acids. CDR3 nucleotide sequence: TGTGCCACCAGTGATTCCGCCAGGGGGTACACCGGGGAGCTGTTTTTT. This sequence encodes CATSDSARGYTGELFF.

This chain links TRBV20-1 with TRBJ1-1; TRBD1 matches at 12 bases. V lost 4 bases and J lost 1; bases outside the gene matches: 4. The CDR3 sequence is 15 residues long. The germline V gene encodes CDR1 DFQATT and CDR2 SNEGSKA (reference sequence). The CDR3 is CSAIGDRGPNTEAFF. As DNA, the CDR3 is TGCAGTGCTATTGGGGACAGGGGGCCGAACACTGAAGCTTTCTTT.

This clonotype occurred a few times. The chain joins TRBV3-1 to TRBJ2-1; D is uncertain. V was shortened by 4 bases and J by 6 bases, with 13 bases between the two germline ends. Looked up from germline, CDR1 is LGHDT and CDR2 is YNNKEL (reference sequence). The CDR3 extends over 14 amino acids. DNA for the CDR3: TGTGCCAGCAGCCCCGATTCCGAGTCCAATGAGCAGTTCTTC. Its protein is CASSPDSESNEQFF.

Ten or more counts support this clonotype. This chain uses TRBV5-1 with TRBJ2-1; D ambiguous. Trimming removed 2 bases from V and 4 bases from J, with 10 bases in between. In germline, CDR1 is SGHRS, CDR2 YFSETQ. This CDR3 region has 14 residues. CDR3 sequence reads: CASSFGQRYNEQFF. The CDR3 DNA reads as TGCGCCAGCAGCTTCGGGCAGAGATACAATGAGCAGTTCTTC. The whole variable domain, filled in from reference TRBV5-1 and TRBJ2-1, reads KAGVTQTPRYLIKTRGQQVTLSCSPISGHRSVSWYQQTPGQGLQFLFEYFSETQRNKGNFPGRFSGRQFSNSRSEMNVSTLELGDSALYLCASSFGQRYNEQFFGPGTRLTVL.

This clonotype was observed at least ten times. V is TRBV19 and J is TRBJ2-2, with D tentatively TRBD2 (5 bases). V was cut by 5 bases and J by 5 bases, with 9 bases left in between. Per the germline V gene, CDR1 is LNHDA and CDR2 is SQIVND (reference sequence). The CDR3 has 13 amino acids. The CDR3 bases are TGTGCCAGTAGTGCTCGGGGAACCGGGGAGCTGTTTTTT. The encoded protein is CASSARGTGELFF.

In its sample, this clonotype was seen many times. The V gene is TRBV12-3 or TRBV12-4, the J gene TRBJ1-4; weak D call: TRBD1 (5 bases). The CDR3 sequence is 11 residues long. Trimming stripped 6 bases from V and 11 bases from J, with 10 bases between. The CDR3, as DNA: TGTGCCAGCAGGGTAGGGGACAAACTGTTTTTT. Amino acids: CASRVGDKLFF.

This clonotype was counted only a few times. CDR3 sequence: CSGSGGADTQYF. The CDR3 DNA follows: TGCAGTGGCTCAGGGGGGGCAGATACGCAGTATTTT. The chain joins TRBV20-1 to TRBJ2-3; either TRBD1 or TRBD2 may supply D (7 bases each). V lost 7 bases, J lost 4 bases, and 12 bases lay in between. CDR1 is DFQATT and CDR2 is SNEGSKA in the germline V gene (reference sequence). The length of the CDR3 is 12 residues.

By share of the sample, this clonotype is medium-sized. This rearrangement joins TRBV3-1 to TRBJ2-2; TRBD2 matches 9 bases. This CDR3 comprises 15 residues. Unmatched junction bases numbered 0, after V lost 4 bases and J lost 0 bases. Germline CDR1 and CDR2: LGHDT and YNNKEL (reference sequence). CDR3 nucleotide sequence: TGTGCCAGCAGCCGACTAGCGGCGAACACCGGGGAGCTGTTTTTT. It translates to CASSRLAANTGELFF. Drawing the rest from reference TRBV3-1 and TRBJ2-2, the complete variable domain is DTAVSQTPKYLVTQMGNDKSIKCEQNLGHDTMYWYKQDSKKFLKIMFSYNNKELIINETVPNRFSPKSPDKAHLNLHINSLELGDSAVYFCASSRLAANTGELFFGEGSRLTVL.

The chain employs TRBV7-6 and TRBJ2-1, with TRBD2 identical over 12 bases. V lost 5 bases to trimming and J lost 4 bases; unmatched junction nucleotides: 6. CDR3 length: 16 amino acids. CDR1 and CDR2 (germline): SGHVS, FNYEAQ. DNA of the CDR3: TGTGCCAGCAGCCCCCTCCTAGCGGGAGGGTACAATGAGCAGTTCTTC. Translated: CASSPLLAGGYNEQFF.

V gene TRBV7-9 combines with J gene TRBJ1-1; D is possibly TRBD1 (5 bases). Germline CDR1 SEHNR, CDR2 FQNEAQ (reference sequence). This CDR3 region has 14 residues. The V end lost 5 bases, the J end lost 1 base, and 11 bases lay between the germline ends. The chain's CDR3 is CASSKGAANTEAFF. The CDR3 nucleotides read TGTGCCAGCAGCAAAGGGGCGGCGAACACTGAAGCTTTCTTT.